Below, 17 T cell receptor beta chains from the same sample are listed, as sequenced in a study of blood T cell repertoires in COVID-19. Sequencing used immunoSEQ multiplex PCR; TCRdb keeps in-frame clones, though not all of them. The sample includes hundreds of thousands of clones, 80% to 90% of them seen just once. The sample was PBMCs or T cells enriched from blood (not recorded which). These receptors were obtained from a woman in her forties or fifties in a cohort exposed to, infected with or recovered from COVID-19 (not recorded which).

V gene TRBV7-2 combines with J gene TRBJ1-1, with a weak D call TRBD1 (5 bases). The CDR3 contains 16 residues. Between the trimmed V and J ends, which lost 5 bases and 1 base, there was a span of 17 bases. CDR1 is SGHTA and CDR2 is FQGNSA in the germline V gene. The CDR3 DNA sequence: TGTGCCAGCAGCCCTGGGACCGGGCGGGGGAACACTGAAGCTTTCTTT. Residues: CASSPGTGRGNTEAFF.

The genes are TRBV7-3 and TRBJ2-6; the D is unclear. V gave up 0 bases and J gave up 0 bases, with 12 bases separating them. The CDR3 is 18 amino acids. Germline CDR1 is SGHTA and CDR2 is FQGTGA. CDR3 DNA sequence: TGTGCCAGCAGCTTAACGGGCAGTACGAGCTCTGGGGCCAACGTCCTGACTTTC. It yields the protein CASSLTGSTSSGANVLTF.

The chain joins TRBV28 to TRBJ2-6; D not certain. The germline CDR1 and CDR2 sequences are MDHEN and SYDVKM. The V end was cut by 6 bases, the J end by 1 base, with 4 bases between. The CDR3 is 13 residues long. In nucleotides, the CDR3 is TGTGCCAGCAGCAGATCTGGGGCCAACGTCCTGACTTTC. This translates into CASSRSGANVLTF.

The CDR3 is CASSPHRENTEAFF. CDR3 sequence (DNA): TGTGCCAGCAGTCCCCACAGGGAGAACACTGAAGCTTTCTTT. The chain couples TRBV28 to TRBJ1-1, with D maybe TRBD1 (6 bases). This CDR3 has 14 residues. V dropped 5 bases and J dropped 1 base, with 11 bases sitting between them. Germline V CDR1 and CDR2: MDHEN, SYDVKM.

The V call is TRBV18, the J call TRBJ2-2; TRBD2 aligns across 8 bases. Looked up from germline, CDR1 is KGHSH and CDR2 is LQKENI. The CDR3 is 15 amino acids. V was pared by 6 bases and J by 4 bases, with 7 bases of the junction left unmatched. CDR3 region: CASSPGLVSTGELFF. The CDR3 nucleotides read TGTGCCAGCTCCCCGGGACTAGTGAGCACCGGGGAGCTGTTTTTT.

CDR3 sequence: CASKPSGQGSHGYTF. The CDR3 nucleotides read TGTGCCAGCAAGCCCTCGGGACAGGGTTCCCATGGCTACACCTTC. The J gene is TRBJ1-2, the V gene TRBV28; TRBD1 agrees at 9 bases. The CDR3 extends over 15 amino acids. Unmatched junction bases numbered 12, after V lost 7 bases and J lost 6 bases. CDR1 and CDR2 (germline): MDHEN, SYDVKM.

The chain joins TRBV5-1 to TRBJ2-1; 9 nucleotides line up with TRBD1. Germline V gives CDR1 SGHRS, CDR2 YFSETQ. The V gene end was trimmed by 4 bases and the J gene end by 8 bases; junction bases not matched to a gene: 10. This CDR3 region has 15 residues. CDR3 residues: CASSPYRTGGDEQFF. The CDR3 nucleotides are TGCGCCAGCAGCCCCTACCGTACAGGGGGCGATGAGCAGTTCTTC.

The chain's CDR3 is CASSVGRADEKLFF. The CDR3 nucleotides are TGTGCCAGCAGCGTAGGGAGGGCGGATGAAAAACTGTTTTTT. The gene calls are TRBV9 and TRBJ1-4; D call uncertain. The germline V and J ends were trimmed by 0 bases and 6 bases, with 9 bases remaining between them. The CDR3 loop spans 14 amino acids. CDR1 and CDR2 from the germline V gene are SGDLS and YYNGEE.

The chain has TRBV4-3 and TRBJ1-4; possibly TRBD1 for D (5 bases). Deletions cut 0 bases from V and 6 bases from J, with 14 bases between. CDR1 and CDR2 from the germline V gene are LGHNA and YSLEER. The CDR3 runs 16 residues. This CDR3 reads CASSQEISQGYEKLFF. The DNA for the CDR3 is TGCGCCAGCAGCCAAGAAATTTCCCAGGGATATGAAAAACTGTTTTTT.

The chain joins TRBV18 to TRBJ1-1; 9 bases map to TRBD1. Germline CDR1 KGHSH, CDR2 LQKENI. Losses at the gene ends were 3 bases for V and 3 bases for J; bases not matched to a gene: 5. The CDR3 contains 15 residues. CDR3 in amino acids: CASSPPGQGYTEAFF. DNA for the CDR3: TGTGCCAGCTCACCCCCGGGACAGGGCTACACTGAAGCTTTCTTT. The full variable domain, in which reference TRBV18 and TRBJ1-1 provide the parts outside the CDR3, is NAGVMQNPRHLVRRRGQEARLRCSPMKGHSHVYWYRQLPEEGLKFMVYLQKENIIDESGMPKERFSAEFPKEGPSILRIQQVVRGDSAAYFCASSPPGQGYTEAFFGQGTRLTVV.

The rearrangement joins TRBV3-1 (or the pseudogene TRBV3-2) to TRBJ2-7, with 8 bases matching TRBD2. CDR3 length: 15 amino acids. Unmatched junction bases numbered 4, after V lost 3 bases and J lost 0 bases. Germline lookup yields CDR1 LGHDT and CDR2 YNNKEL (reference sequence). CDR3 DNA sequence: TGTGCCAGCAGCCAGGGGAGCGGGGGCTCCTACGAGCAGTACTTC. Residues: CASSQGSGGSYEQYF.

The chain joins TRBV28 to TRBJ1-3; D possibly corresponds to TRBD1 (6 bases). This CDR3 contains 14 residues. V was pared by 4 bases and J by 1 base, with 8 bases between. Germline CDR1 MDHEN, CDR2 SYDVKM. The CDR3 is CASSYRVSGNTIYF. The CDR3 DNA follows: TGTGCCAGCAGTTACAGGGTTTCTGGAAACACCATATATTTT.

The rearrangement uses TRBV3-1 (or the pseudogene TRBV3-2) and TRBJ2-1; the match to TRBD2 covers 8 bases. Losses at the gene ends were 3 bases for V and 7 bases for J; bases not matched to a gene: 11. The CDR3 has 16 amino acids. In germline, CDR1 is LGHDT, CDR2 YNNKEL (reference sequence). CDR3 in amino acids: CASSHSLAGSVNEQFF. The CDR3 DNA sequence: TGTGCCAGCAGCCACTCCTTAGCGGGGTCGGTGAATGAGCAGTTCTTC.

The chain employs TRBV2 and TRBJ1-3; D might be TRBD1 (6 bases). This CDR3 is built from 14 residues. V dropped 6 bases and J dropped 3 bases, with 12 bases sitting between them. Germline V gene data show CDR1 as SNHLY and CDR2 as FYNNEI. CDR3 nucleotides: TGTGCCAGCAGGCGACAGGAGATTGGAAACACCATATATTTT. It translates to CASRRQEIGNTIYF.

To note about this clone: Germline and junction disagree at one end, which may indicate a read error. V and J are TRBV5-1 and TRBJ2-5; 8 nucleotides line up with TRBD1. The V gene's germline CDR1 is SGHRS and CDR2 YFSETQ. The CDR3 length is 11 residues. The chain's CDR3 is CASSSQGVSHF. The CDR3 DNA sequence: TGCGCCAGCAGCTCACAGGGGGTTTCGCACTTC.

V gene TRBV28 combines with J gene TRBJ1-6; D gene uncertain. Trimming took off 3 bases at V and 0 bases at J, with 15 bases between the two ends. The length of the CDR3 is 18 residues. Germline CDR1 reads MDHEN; CDR2 reads SYDVKM. The CDR3 nucleotides are TGTGCCAGCAGTTTGCCCTCCCCATCGAGCTCCTATAATTCACCCCTCCACTTT. Its protein product is CASSLPSPSSSYNSPLHF.

The CDR3 loop reads CASSPRDRFYSPLHF. In nucleotides, the CDR3 is TGTGCCAGCAGCCCGCGGGACAGGTTTTATTCACCCCTCCACTTT. The V call is TRBV3-1 (or the pseudogene TRBV3-2), the J call TRBJ1-6, with 8 bases identical to TRBD1. V lost 4 bases and J lost 8; bases outside the gene matches: 7. This CDR3 is 15 amino acids long. In germline, CDR1 is LGHDT, CDR2 YNNKEL (reference sequence).